The 8 T cell receptor beta chains presented below share a single source sample, sequenced in a study of shared clonotypes between healthy human individuals. Repertoires were generated with immunoSEQ multiplex PCR, while TCRdb's copy carries only in-frame clones and drops some. This table holds approximately 1.5 million clones, under 99% found once. The material sequenced was naive CD4+ T cells sorted from blood. Sample subset: CD45RA+ positively selected. The receptors were sampled from a man aged 25 to 40 in good health.

The genes are TRBV19 and TRBJ2-6, with D uncertain. Germline CDR1 LNHDA, CDR2 SQIVND (reference sequence). V lost 5 bases and J lost 0, with 11 bases in between. The CDR3 length is 16 residues. The chain's CDR3 is CASSSPHLSGANVLTF. DNA for the CDR3: TGTGCCAGTAGTTCCCCGCATCTCTCTGGGGCCAACGTCCTGACTTTC.

The chain uses TRBV7-8 and TRBJ2-3, with a tentative D call TRBD1 (6 bases). V lost 5 bases, J lost 6 bases, and 15 bases lay in between. The CDR3 is 14 residues long. Looked up from germline, CDR1 is SGHVS and CDR2 is FQNEAQ. Here the CDR3 DNA reads TGTGCCAGCAGCCGACAGGTTTCCGCGGATACGCAGTATTTT. Translation: CASSRQVSADTQYF. Full variable domain (rest looked up from reference TRBV7-8 and TRBJ2-3): GAGVSQSPRYKVAKRGQDVALRCDPISGHVSLFWYQQALGQGPEFLTYFQNEAQLDKSGLPSDRFFAERPEGSVSTLKIQRTQQEDSAVYLCASSRQVSADTQYFGPGTRLTVL.

The gene calls are TRBV6-6 and TRBJ2-7; D unresolved. Deletions cut 6 bases from V and 4 bases from J, with 13 bases between. Germline V gene data show CDR1 as MNHNY and CDR2 as SVGAGI (reference sequence). The CDR3 consists of 13 residues. The CDR3 loop is CASSPLVNYEQYF. The CDR3 region has the DNA TGTGCCAGCAGCCCCTTGGTAAATTACGAGCAGTACTTC.

The rearrangement joins TRBV5-1 to TRBJ2-3, with D uncertain. The V and J ends lost 4 bases and 0 bases respectively, with 6 bases between them. CDR1 is SGHRS, CDR2 YFSETQ, per germline. The CDR3 runs to 13 residues. CDR3 residues: CASSDSSTDTQYF. As DNA, the CDR3 is TGCGCCAGCAGCGACTCCAGCACAGATACGCAGTATTTT.

The chain uses TRBV7-2 and TRBJ1-4; 7 positions match TRBD1. V dropped 5 bases and J dropped 4; count of bases not matched to a gene: 4. The CDR3 is 14 amino acids. The germline gives CDR1 SGHTA, CDR2 FQGNSA. The DNA of the CDR3 is TGTGCCAGCAGCCGACAGGGTTTTAATGAAAAACTGTTTTTT. Translation: CASSRQGFNEKLFF.

The J gene is TRBJ1-2, the V gene TRBV6-1; 7 bases are shared with TRBD1. Germline loops: CDR1 MNHNS, CDR2 SASEGT. The ends lost 6 bases at V and 7 bases at J; junction bases unmatched: 14. This CDR3 has 15 residues. The chain's CDR3 is CASRRQRTGDSGYTF. CDR3 bases: TGTGCCAGCAGAAGACAACGTACAGGGGACTCTGGCTACACCTTC.

The rearrangement links TRBV7-9 to TRBJ2-7; D is undetermined. Trimming took 3 bases from V and 2 from J, leaving 26 bases between them. The CDR3 extends over 19 amino acids. Germline lookup yields CDR1 SEHNR and CDR2 FQNEAQ (reference sequence). In DNA, the CDR3 is TGTGCCAGCAGCTTCCCATCTAGGCCCGCTAGGGAAGCCCCCTACGAGCAGTACTTC. The encoded protein is CASSFPSRPAREAPYEQYF.

The table lists this clone with a count of one. The genes are TRBV19 and TRBJ2-7, with 8 bases aligning to TRBD1. Germline CDR1 is LNHDA and CDR2 is SQIVND (reference sequence). With 3 bases clipped from V and 3 bases from J, the junction kept 7 bases outside the gene matches. This CDR3 comprises 15 residues. The CDR3 reads CASSIPGQAHYEQYF. The DNA of the CDR3 is TGTGCCAGTAGTATTCCGGGACAGGCACACTACGAGCAGTACTTC.